A single sample gave rise to the 4 T cell receptor beta chains below, sequenced in a study of vaccination and CD4 T cells after COVID-19. The Oncomine TCR Beta short-read assay was applied to DNA of cultured CD4+ T cells. TCRdb re-called the PCR reads with MiXCR, one entry per CDR3 protein. The sample shows 20,000 to 25,000 distinct CDR3 sequences, around 60% of them seen only once. This sample's treatment: approximately 11-day PBMC culture with coronavirus spike peptide pools or control peptides (ViraFEST assay). These receptors have no known antigen. This material consisted of CD4+ T cells from blood, cultured in vitro, taken after SARS-CoV-2 vaccination. The receptors shown here come from a human donor who received a COVID-19 vaccine.

This clonotype was detected only once. The chain uses TRBV2 and TRBJ1-1, with D possibly being TRBD1 (6 bases). V lost 2 bases and J lost 2, with 12 bases in between. Germline V gene lookup returns CDR1 SNHLY and CDR2 FYNNEI. The CDR3 contains 15 residues. This CDR3 reads CASSERGGANTEAFF. The CDR3 nucleotides are TGTGCCAGCAGTGAACGGGGGGGGGCCAACACTGAAGCTTTCTTT.

The chain carries TRBV20-1 and TRBJ2-5; 11 nucleotides align to TRBD2. Unmatched junction bases numbered 7, after V lost 4 bases and J lost 6 bases. Germline V gene data show CDR1 as DFQATT and CDR2 as SNEGSKA (reference sequence). The CDR3 runs 14 residues. CDR3 DNA: TGCAGTGCTACCTTAGCGGGGGGGCCTAAGACCCAGTACTTC. Translating gives CSATLAGGPKTQYF.

By share, this clonotype counts as large. The chain links TRBV7-9 to TRBJ1-2; 7 bases are a match to TRBD1. The CDR3 runs to 13 residues. Per the germline V gene, CDR1 is SEHNR and CDR2 is FQNEAQ (reference sequence). Trimming cost V 7 bases and J 4 bases; bases outside gene matches: 6. CDR3 sequence reads: CASMEGAGYGYTF. For the CDR3, the DNA is TGTGCCAGCATGGAGGGGGCCGGCTATGGCTACACCTTC.

This chain connects TRBV7-2 to TRBJ2-5; D tentatively reads TRBD1 or TRBD2 (6 bases each). V shed 5 bases and J shed 1 base, with 11 bases lying between them. CDR3 length: 14 residues. CDR1 and CDR2 from the germline V gene are SGHTA and FQGNSA. The CDR3 sequence is CASSLPGAQETQYF. CDR3 bases: TGTGCCAGCAGCCTCCCGGGGGCCCAAGAGACCCAGTACTTC.